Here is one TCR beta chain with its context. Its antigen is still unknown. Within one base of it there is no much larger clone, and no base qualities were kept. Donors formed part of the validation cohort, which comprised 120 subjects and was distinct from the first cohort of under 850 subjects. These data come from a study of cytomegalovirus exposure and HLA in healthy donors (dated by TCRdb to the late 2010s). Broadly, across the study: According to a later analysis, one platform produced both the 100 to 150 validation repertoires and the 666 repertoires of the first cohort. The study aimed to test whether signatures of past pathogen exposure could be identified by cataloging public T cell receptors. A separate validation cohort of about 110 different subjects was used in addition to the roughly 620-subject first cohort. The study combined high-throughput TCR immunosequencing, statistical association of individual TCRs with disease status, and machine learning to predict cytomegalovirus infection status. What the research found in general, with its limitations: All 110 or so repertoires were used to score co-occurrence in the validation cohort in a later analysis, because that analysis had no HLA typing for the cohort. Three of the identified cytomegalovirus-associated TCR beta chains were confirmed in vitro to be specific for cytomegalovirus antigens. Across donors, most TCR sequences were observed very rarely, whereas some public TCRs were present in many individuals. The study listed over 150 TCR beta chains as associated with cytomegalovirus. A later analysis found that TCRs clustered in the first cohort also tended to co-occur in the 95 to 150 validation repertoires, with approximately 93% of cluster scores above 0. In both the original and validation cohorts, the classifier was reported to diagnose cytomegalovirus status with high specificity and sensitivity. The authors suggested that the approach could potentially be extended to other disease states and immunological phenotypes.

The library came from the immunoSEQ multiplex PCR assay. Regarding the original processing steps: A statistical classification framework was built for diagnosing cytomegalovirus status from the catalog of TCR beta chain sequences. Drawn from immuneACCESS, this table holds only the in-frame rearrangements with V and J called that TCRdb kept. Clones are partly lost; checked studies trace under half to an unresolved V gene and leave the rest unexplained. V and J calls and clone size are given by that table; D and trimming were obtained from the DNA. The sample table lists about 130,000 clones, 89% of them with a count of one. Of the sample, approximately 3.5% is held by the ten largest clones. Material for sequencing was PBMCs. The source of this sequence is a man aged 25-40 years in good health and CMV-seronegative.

The sequence in DNA is TGCGCCAGCAGTGCCGGGGTGACTTATGGCTACACCTTC. It codes for CASSAGVTYGYTF. The chain links TRBV10-1 with TRBJ1-2; the D gene cannot be resolved reliably. CDR1 WNHNN and CDR2 SYGVQD were looked up in the germline V gene (reference sequence). Its CDR3 holds 13 amino acids, cysteine through phenylalanine. Just CDR3 DNA is preserved here, 39 bases in frame from base 1. The V and J ends are trimmed by 4 bases and 5 bases, leaving 11 bases between them.